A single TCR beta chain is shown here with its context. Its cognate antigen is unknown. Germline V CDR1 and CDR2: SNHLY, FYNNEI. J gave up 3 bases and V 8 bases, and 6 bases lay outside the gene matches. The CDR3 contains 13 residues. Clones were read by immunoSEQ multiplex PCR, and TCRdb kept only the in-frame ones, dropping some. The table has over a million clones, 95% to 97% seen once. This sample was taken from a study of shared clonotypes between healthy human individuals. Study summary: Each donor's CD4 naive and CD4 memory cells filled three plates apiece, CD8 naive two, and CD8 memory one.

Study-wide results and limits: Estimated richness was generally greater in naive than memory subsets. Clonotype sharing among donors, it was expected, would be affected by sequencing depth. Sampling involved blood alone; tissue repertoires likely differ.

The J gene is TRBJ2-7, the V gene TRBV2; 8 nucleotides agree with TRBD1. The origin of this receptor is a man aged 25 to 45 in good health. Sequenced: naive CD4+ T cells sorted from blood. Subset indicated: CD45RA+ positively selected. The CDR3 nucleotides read TGTGCCAGCCTGGACAGGGCCAACTACGAGCAGTACTTC. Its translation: CASLDRANYEQYF.